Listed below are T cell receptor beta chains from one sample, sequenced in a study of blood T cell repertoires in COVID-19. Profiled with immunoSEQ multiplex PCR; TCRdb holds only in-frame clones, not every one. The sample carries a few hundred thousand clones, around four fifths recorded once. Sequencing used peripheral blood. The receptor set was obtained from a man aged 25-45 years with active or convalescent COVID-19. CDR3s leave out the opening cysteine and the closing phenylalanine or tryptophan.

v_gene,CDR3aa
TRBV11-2,ASSFLRGLNEKLF
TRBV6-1,ASSYPTGYGYT
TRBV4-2,ASSQAGEVGSYNSPLH
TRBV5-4,ASSIGGMGVVYGYT
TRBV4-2,ASSYTGGGGSGANVLT
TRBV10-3,AIKGLAGDGF
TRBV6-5,ASSTQGKNGYT
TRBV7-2,ASSLASAGDVYEQY
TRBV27,ASSRQGAEYGYT
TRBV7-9,ASSNFPT
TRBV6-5,ASSFGGTQETQY